Given below is one TCR beta chain in context. What it binds is not known. Noted time point: cycle 4 day 1 (C4D1), after 6 weeks of nivolumab. With no exception, relapse followed autologous stem cell transplantation in all patients, and brentuximab vedotin exposure varied. Germline loops: CDR1 MDHEN, CDR2 SYDVKM. This CDR3 spans 14 amino acids. Deletions cut 2 bases from V and 2 bases from J, with 10 bases between. Here immunoSEQ multiplex PCR was the method, and the copy in TCRdb shows in-frame clones only, minus some. Of about 50,000 clones listed, around 89% are singletons. This record belongs to a study of PD-1 blockade in classical Hodgkin lymphoma. The overall study: Once every 2 weeks, patients received intravenous nivolumab at 3 mg/kg. Findings and limits, study-wide: Among the patients, those starting nivolumab under 1 year after ASCT were excluded. CD4+ TCR diversity, unlike CD8+, climbed significantly by C4D1. Baseline diversity was lower in partial responders and progressors than complete responders.

Sequenced material: peripheral blood mononuclear cells (PBMCs), taken before the fourth cycle of nivolumab. This clonotype was sampled from a human donor with classical Hodgkin lymphoma. This chain uses TRBV28 with TRBJ2-7, with D perhaps matching TRBD1 (7 bases). CDR3 in amino acids: CASSLGGTAYEQYF. The CDR3, as DNA: TGTGCCAGCAGTTTAGGCGGGACAGCCTACGAGCAGTACTTC.